The present TCR beta chain was sequenced within a study of CD8+ T cells in alopecia areata. At the level of the study: Each day, treated patients took oral tofacitinib twice, at 5 to 10 mg per dose.

Study-level points and caveats: Scalp samples also yield sequences of resident alphabeta T cells from normal skin.

This clone came up many times. Its specificity is not known. Sequencing relied on a cDNA template that was reverse transcribed from extracted RNA. Profiling relied on immunoSEQ multiplex PCR, and the TCRdb table lists in-frame clones only, not all of them. This table holds over 110,000 clones, roughly half found once. This receptor was taken from a human donor with alopecia areata. Sequenced here: CD4+ T cells sorted from blood, sampled at week 0.

For the CDR3, the DNA is TGTGCCAGTACCCAGACAGGCCAACCTGGTGGCTACACCTTC. Translating it yields CASTQTGQPGGYTF. The genes are TRBV19 and TRBJ1-2; TRBD1 might be the D (6 bases). Germline V gene data show CDR1 as LNHDA and CDR2 as SQIVND (reference sequence). V lost 7 bases to trimming and J lost 7 bases, with 19 bases between them. The CDR3 has 14 residues.